The subject of this entry is one T cell receptor beta chain. The target antigen is unknown. The CDR3 totals 12 residues. Germline loops: CDR1 DFQATT, CDR2 SNEGSKA (reference sequence). Trimming removed 5 bases from V and 8 bases from J; junction bases left unmatched: 7. The study sequenced TCR beta in blood CD8+ and CD4+ T cells. When the RNA was reverse transcribed, random hexamers were used with an input of about 0.5 to 1 ug. The amplification used immunoSEQ multiplex PCR on TCR beta CDR3; it spanned 54 Vbeta and 13 Jbeta. Via MiXCR, TCRdb re-called the immunoSEQ multiplex PCR reads, giving one row per CDR3 protein. The data hold some 110,000 distinct CDR3 sequences, with around 94% observed a single time. This entry is derived from a study of CD8 T cells in Susac syndrome. Study in general: Blood was drawn from patients with Susac syndrome. At that point, they were therapy-naive, on corticosteroids, or on intravenous immunoglobulin alone. Overall study findings and caveats: Clonal expansion of CD8+ cells in Susac peaked in TEMRA cells (and in active patients).

Material: CD8+ T cells from PBMCs. The chain combines TRBV20-1 with TRBJ1-2, with 8 bases that match TRBD1. The TCR originated in a human donor with Susac syndrome. The CDR3 loop is CSAWGGQGGYTF. Written as DNA, the CDR3 is TGCAGTGCTTGGGGCGGACAGGGCGGCTACACCTTC.